This T cell receptor beta chain appears in the sequencing data of a study of T-cell memory formation after mild COVID-19. Turning to the study itself: Clusters of TCRs were largely donor specific.

Study results and limitations: Contracting CD8+ clones were enriched in EMRA, CD4+ mainly in CM and EM. Second-wave clones that peaked on day 37 lacked confirmed SARS-CoV-2 specificity.

TCR alpha and TCR beta cDNA libraries with sample barcodes and UMIs came from 5'RACE using constant-segment primers. TCRdb recomputed calls from the 5' RACE reads with MiXCR, one row per CDR3 protein. The sample has 250,000 to 350,000 distinct CDR3 sequences; approximately 15% are singletons. The CDR3 has 14 residues. CDR1 is LNHNV, CDR2 YYDKDF, per germline (reference sequence). Between the trimmed V and J ends, which lost 8 bases and 1 base, there was a span of 14 bases. About this clonotype itself: Its cognate antigen is unknown.

The sample was PBMCs or a T cell subset sorted from them (not recorded which). The chain carries TRBV15 and TRBJ2-5; no firm D call. This receptor was identified in a man younger than 35 who had mild COVID-19 (a few samples of this study predate the infection). Cell type and time point are not known. The CDR3 nucleotides read TGTGCCACCTCCGATATGGGCGTCCAAGAGACCCAGTACTTC. It yields the protein CATSDMGVQETQYF.